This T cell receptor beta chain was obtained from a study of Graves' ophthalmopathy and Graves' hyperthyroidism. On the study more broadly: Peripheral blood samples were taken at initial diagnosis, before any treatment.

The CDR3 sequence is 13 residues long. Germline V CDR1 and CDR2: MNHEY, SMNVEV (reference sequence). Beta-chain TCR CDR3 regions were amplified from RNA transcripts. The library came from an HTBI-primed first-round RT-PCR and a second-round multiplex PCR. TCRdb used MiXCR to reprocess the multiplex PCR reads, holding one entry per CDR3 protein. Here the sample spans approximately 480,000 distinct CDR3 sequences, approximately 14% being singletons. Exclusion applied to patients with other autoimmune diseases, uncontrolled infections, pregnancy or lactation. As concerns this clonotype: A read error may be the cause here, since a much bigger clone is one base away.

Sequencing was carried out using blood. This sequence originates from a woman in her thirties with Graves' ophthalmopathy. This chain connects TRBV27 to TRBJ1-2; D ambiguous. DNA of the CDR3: TGTGCCAGCAGTTTCCCACGGGCCTATGGCTACAGCTTC. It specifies CASSFPRAYGYSF.